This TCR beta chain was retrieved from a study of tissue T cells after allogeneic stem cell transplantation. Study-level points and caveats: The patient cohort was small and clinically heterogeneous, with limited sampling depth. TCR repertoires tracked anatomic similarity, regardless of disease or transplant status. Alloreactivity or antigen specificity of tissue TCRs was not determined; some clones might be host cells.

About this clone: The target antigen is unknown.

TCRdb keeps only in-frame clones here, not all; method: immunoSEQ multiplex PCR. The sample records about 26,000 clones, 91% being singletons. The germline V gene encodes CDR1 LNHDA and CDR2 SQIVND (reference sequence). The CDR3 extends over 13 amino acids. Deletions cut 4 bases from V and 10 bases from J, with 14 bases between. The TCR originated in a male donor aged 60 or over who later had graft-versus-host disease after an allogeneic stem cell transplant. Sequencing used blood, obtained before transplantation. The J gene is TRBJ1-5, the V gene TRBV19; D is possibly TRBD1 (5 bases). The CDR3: CASSTPSGSPQHF. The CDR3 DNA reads TGTGCCAGTAGTACCCCCTCAGGGAGTCCCCAGCATTTT.